The 30 T cell receptor beta chains below all came from one sample that was sequenced in a study of cytomegalovirus exposure and HLA in healthy donors. PCR primers comprised 60 Vbeta and 13 Jbeta primers. Profiling relied on immunoSEQ multiplex PCR, and the TCRdb table lists in-frame clones only, not all of them. In the table there are 75,000 to 100,000 clones, more than 60% of which are singletons. The sample taken for sequencing was PBMCs. The receptors were sampled from a man between 18 and 29 years old in good health and CMV-seropositive.

V is TRBV14 and J is TRBJ1-4, with TRBD1 as a possible D gene (6 bases). V was pared by 0 bases and J by 2 bases, with 19 bases between. This CDR3 has 19 amino acids. Per the germline V gene, CDR1 is SGHDN and CDR2 is FVKESK. DNA of the CDR3: TGTGCCAGCAGCCAAGATCTCATACAGGGCCCCGCGACTAATGAAAAACTGTTTTTT. Encoded protein: CASSQDLIQGPATNEKLFF.

J is TRBJ2-1 and V is TRBV5-6; D is uncertain. Per germline, CDR1 SGHDT and CDR2 YYEEEE. CDR3 size: 11 residues. The V gene lost 5 bases and the J gene lost 10 bases, with 10 bases spanning the gap. The CDR3 region has the DNA TGTGCCAGCAGTTTCTCACGGGAGCAGTTCTTC. This gives the protein CASSFSREQFF.

V and J are TRBV7-8 and TRBJ2-1; 7 bases agree with TRBD2. Per the germline V gene, CDR1 is SGHVS and CDR2 is FQNEAQ. This CDR3 is 15 amino acids long. Unmatched junction bases numbered 7, after V lost 5 bases and J lost 3 bases. DNA for the CDR3: TGTGCCAGCAGCGCCCCCGGGACTATCTACAATGAGCAGTTCTTC. It specifies CASSAPGTIYNEQFF.

The chain has TRBV5-1 and TRBJ2-1, with 15 positions matching TRBD2. The CDR3 runs 17 residues. Germline V CDR1 and CDR2: SGHRS, YFSETQ. The V gene end was trimmed by 4 bases and the J gene end by 3 bases; junction bases not matched to a gene: 5. The CDR3 nucleotides read TGCGCCAGCAGCGAGGGGACTAGCGGGGGGCTCTACAATGAGCAGTTCTTC. Translated: CASSEGTSGGLYNEQFF. Filled out from reference TRBV5-1 and TRBJ2-1, the complete variable domain reads KAGVTQTPRYLIKTRGQQVTLSCSPISGHRSVSWYQQTPGQGLQFLFEYFSETQRNKGNFPGRFSGRQFSNSRSEMNVSTLELGDSALYLCASSEGTSGGLYNEQFFGPGTRLTVL.

This clone was picked up one time. The chain recombines TRBV5-1 with TRBJ1-4; 9 bases fit TRBD1. Germline CDR1 is SGHRS and CDR2 is YFSETQ. The CDR3 spans 14 residues. V trimming: 7 bases; J trimming: 8 bases; junction bases outside the gene matches: 9. The chain's CDR3 is CASGQGRLGEKLFF. DNA of the CDR3: TGCGCCAGCGGACAGGGGAGGTTAGGCGAAAAACTGTTTTTT.

The V call is TRBV25-1, the J call TRBJ2-5; 13 bases map to TRBD2. The CDR3 contains 14 residues. In germline, CDR1 is MGHDK, CDR2 SYGVNS. J gave up 3 bases and V 6 bases, and 1 base lay outside the gene matches. This CDR3 reads CASRLAGGEETQYF. Written as DNA, the CDR3 is TGTGCCAGCAGACTAGCGGGGGGGGAAGAGACCCAGTACTTC.

In this sample, this clone turned up once. The chain links TRBV15 to TRBJ1-3; D gene ambiguous. CDR1 is LNHNV, CDR2 YYDKDF, per germline (reference sequence). The CDR3 totals 16 residues. Trimming removed 0 bases from V and 0 bases from J, with 9 bases in between. CDR3 amino acids: CATSRDFASSGNTIYF. For the CDR3, the DNA is TGTGCCACCAGCAGAGATTTCGCGAGCTCTGGAAACACCATATATTTT.

V is TRBV5-1 and J is TRBJ2-1; 7 nucleotides match TRBD2. CDR3 length: 16 residues. V gave up 4 bases and J gave up 2 bases; unmatched junction bases: 9. Germline V gene data show CDR1 as SGHRS and CDR2 as YFSETQ. The CDR3 spells CASSPEVGGTYNEQFF. Here the CDR3 DNA reads TGCGCCAGCAGCCCCGAAGTCGGGGGGACCTACAATGAGCAGTTCTTC.

The V gene is TRBV6-6, the J gene TRBJ1-5; maybe TRBD1 (6 bases). The CDR3 has 14 amino acids. The germline gives CDR1 MNHNY, CDR2 SVGAGI (reference sequence). The V end lost 5 bases, the J end lost 2 bases, and 10 bases lay between the germline ends. This chain's CDR3 is CASSQGFGNQPQHF. CDR3 DNA sequence: TGTGCCAGCAGTCAGGGGTTCGGCAATCAGCCCCAGCATTTT.

The chain has TRBV29-1 and TRBJ2-7; 8 bases agree with TRBD2. V shed 5 bases and J 4 bases; nucleotides not matched to a gene: 7. There are 13 residues in the CDR3. Germline CDR1 and CDR2: SQVTM and ANQGSEA. The DNA of the CDR3 is TGCAGCGTTTCCGGGGGGGCGGGATACGAGCAGTACTTC. Protein sequence: CSVSGGAGYEQYF.

This chain joins TRBV29-1 and TRBJ2-7; TRBD2 aligns across 7 bases. Per the germline V gene, CDR1 is SQVTM and CDR2 is ANQGSEA. The CDR3 length is 12 residues. The trim removed 4 bases at V and 2 bases at J, leaving 2 bases unmatched. CDR3 sequence: CSVARGAYEQYF. The CDR3 DNA is TGCAGCGTTGCTCGGGGGGCCTACGAGCAGTACTTC.

The chain joins TRBV15 to TRBJ2-5; a possible D gene is TRBD1 (5 bases). Deletions cut 1 base from V and 4 bases from J, with 22 bases between. Germline V lookup: CDR1 LNHNV, CDR2 YYDKDF (reference sequence). CDR3 length: 18 amino acids. CDR3 loop: CATSRARTRISVGETQYF. For the CDR3, the DNA is TGTGCCACCAGCAGAGCTCGGACAAGGATTTCGGTTGGAGAGACCCAGTACTTC.

This clone has only a few counts. The genes are TRBV15 and TRBJ1-5; D might be TRBD1 (6 bases). V dropped 4 bases and J dropped 3 bases, with 22 bases sitting between them. The CDR3 is made up of 18 amino acids. CDR1 is LNHNV, CDR2 YYDKDF, per germline (reference sequence). The CDR3: CATSIRFSVRDNNQPQHF. The CDR3, as DNA: TGTGCCACCAGCATTCGTTTTTCTGTTAGGGACAACAATCAGCCCCAGCATTTT. The full variable domain, its missing parts supplied by reference TRBV15 and TRBJ1-5, is DAMVIQNPRYQVTQFGKPVTLSCSQTLNHNVMYWYQQKSSQAPKLLFHYYDKDFNNEADTPDNFQSRRPNTSFCFLDIRSPGLGDTAMYLCATSIRFSVRDNNQPQHFGDGTRLSIL.

The chain employs TRBV5-6 and TRBJ1-2; D remains ambiguous. V dropped 5 bases and J dropped 4 bases, with 18 bases sitting between them. Germline V CDR1 and CDR2: SGHDT, YYEEEE. The CDR3 consists of 15 residues. The CDR3 here is CASRLREVRIYGYTF. CDR3 coding DNA: TGTGCCAGCAGGTTGAGGGAGGTACGGATCTATGGCTACACCTTC.

The V and J genes are TRBV10-2 and TRBJ1-2; D possibly corresponds to TRBD1 (6 bases). Trimming pared 6 bases from V and 8 bases from J, leaving 19 bases between. This CDR3 is built from 14 residues. Germline lookup yields CDR1 WSHSY and CDR2 SAAADI. This chain's CDR3 is CASSPGVGVGGYTF. The CDR3 nucleotides are TGCGCCAGCAGCCCAGGGGTGGGTGTCGGGGGCTACACCTTC.

V is TRBV7-9 and J is TRBJ1-2; D possibly corresponds to TRBD1 (6 bases). Germline V gene lookup returns CDR1 SEHNR and CDR2 FQNEAQ (reference sequence). The V gene lost 5 bases and the J gene lost 2 bases, with 9 bases spanning the gap. This CDR3 is 13 amino acids long. CDR3 residues: CASSATGNYGYTF. The CDR3 nucleotides are TGTGCCAGCAGCGCCACAGGGAACTATGGCTACACCTTC.

V and J are TRBV2 and TRBJ1-4, with a tentative D call TRBD1 (5 bases). The V gene's germline CDR1 is SNHLY and CDR2 FYNNEI. Trimming took 6 bases from V and 0 from J, leaving 11 bases between them. The CDR3 runs 15 residues. The CDR3 DNA sequence: TGTGCCAGCAGGCAGACAGAAGCAACTAATGAAAAACTGTTTTTT. It specifies CASRQTEATNEKLFF.

This clone was seen only once. J is TRBJ2-2 and V is TRBV5-1; 9 nucleotides match TRBD1. The trim removed 4 bases at V and 6 bases at J, leaving 7 bases unmatched. Germline-derived CDR1 and CDR2 are SGHRS and YFSETQ. The CDR3 is 15 amino acids. CDR3 sequence: CASSDGQGYPGELFF. CDR3 bases: TGCGCCAGCAGCGATGGACAGGGGTACCCCGGGGAGCTGTTTTTT.

J is TRBJ1-5 and V is TRBV7-9; TRBD1 matches 10 bases. The germline V gene encodes CDR1 SEHNR and CDR2 FQNEAQ (reference sequence). V lost 5 bases and J lost 5; bases outside the gene matches: 6. This CDR3 has 15 residues. The CDR3, as DNA: TGTGCCAGCAGCGGGACAGGGGCGCCGTATCAGCCCCAGCATTTT. As protein: CASSGTGAPYQPQHF.

The chain is built from TRBV7-9 and TRBJ1-3; possibly TRBD1 for D (6 bases). The germline gives CDR1 SEHNR, CDR2 FQNEAQ (reference sequence). V dropped 9 bases and J dropped 4 bases, with 13 bases sitting between them. CDR3 length equals 13 residues. CDR3 sequence reads: CASDTGLGNTIYF. As DNA, the CDR3 is TGTGCCAGTGACACAGGGTTGGGAAACACCATATATTTT.

The chain couples TRBV4-2 to TRBJ2-2, with D uncertain. CDR1 and CDR2 from the germline V gene are LGHNA and YNFKEQ. With 3 bases removed from V and 3 bases from J, the gap between germline ends came to 5 bases. The CDR3 has 13 amino acids. The CDR3 reads CASSHRDTGELFF. In DNA, the CDR3 is TGTGCCAGCAGCCACCGAGACACCGGGGAGCTGTTTTTT.

The chain employs TRBV19 and TRBJ2-1, with TRBD2 matching over 8 bases. V dropped 1 base and J dropped 13; count of bases not matched to a gene: 6. The CDR3 runs 13 residues. The germline CDR1 and CDR2 sequences are LNHDA and SQIVND (reference sequence). CDR3 sequence: CASSIGIGGDQFF. The CDR3 DNA is TGTGCCAGTAGTATAGGTATCGGGGGGGATCAGTTCTTC.

The genes are TRBV6-1 and TRBJ1-1, with no clear D. CDR1 MNHNS and CDR2 SASEGT come from the germline V gene. The CDR3 length is 14 residues. V was shortened by 4 bases and J by 1 base, with 10 bases between the two germline ends. In DNA, the CDR3 is TGTGCCAGCAGTGGGGCAGCTAAGAACACTGAAGCTTTCTTT. As protein: CASSGAAKNTEAFF.

The gene calls are TRBV7-9 and TRBJ2-2; no clear D gene. Trimming stripped 8 bases from V and 8 bases from J, with 12 bases between. The V gene's germline CDR1 is SEHNR and CDR2 FQNEAQ (reference sequence). The CDR3 contains 12 residues. The CDR3 sequence: CASLSAPGELFF. The CDR3 DNA reads as TGTGCCAGCCTCAGTGCTCCGGGGGAGCTGTTTTTT.

This clone was picked up a small number of times. J is TRBJ2-7 and V is TRBV28, with no clear D. Trimming pared 6 bases from V and 1 base from J, leaving 16 bases between. Germline V gives CDR1 MDHEN, CDR2 SYDVKM. The CDR3 is made up of 15 amino acids. CDR3 sequence: CASRRTSQASYEQYF. The CDR3 bases are TGTGCCAGCAGACGCACATCACAAGCGTCCTACGAGCAGTACTTC.

V and J are TRBV7-9 and TRBJ2-5, with 9 bases aligning to TRBD1. CDR3 length: 17 residues. Unmatched junction bases numbered 7, after V lost 1 base and J lost 1 base. Per germline, CDR1 SEHNR and CDR2 FQNEAQ (reference sequence). DNA for the CDR3: TGTGCCAGCAGCTTAGGAGGACAGGGGAGGCGCCAAGAGACCCAGTACTTC. Translation: CASSLGGQGRRQETQYF.

V and J are TRBV9 and TRBJ2-7; tentative D call: TRBD1 (5 bases). This CDR3 is 15 amino acids long. Trimming left V 1 base short and J 2 bases short, with 13 bases between. Germline values: CDR1 SGDLS, CDR2 YYNGEE. CDR3: CASSVRGSGAYEQYF. The CDR3 coding sequence is TGTGCCAGCAGCGTAAGGGGAAGTGGTGCCTACGAGCAGTACTTC. The variable domain in full, completed from reference TRBV9 and TRBJ2-7, reads DSGVTQTPKHLITATGQRVTLRCSPRSGDLSVYWYQQSLDQGLQFLIQYYNGEERAKGNILERFSAQQFPDLHSELNLSSLELGDSALYFCASSVRGSGAYEQYFGPGTRLTVT.

The gene calls are TRBV4-1 and TRBJ2-3; 14 positions match TRBD2. CDR3 size: 18 residues. V lost 4 bases, J lost 4 bases, and 10 bases stayed unmatched. CDR1 is MGHRA, CDR2 YSYEKL, per germline. The CDR3 DNA sequence: TGCGCCAGCAGCCCTACCCGACTAGCGGGGGGGCCCCCAGATACGCAGTATTTT. Translation gives CASSPTRLAGGPPDTQYF.

The chain carries TRBV9 and TRBJ1-1; tentative D call: TRBD1 (5 bases). CDR1 and CDR2 from the germline V gene are SGDLS and YYNGEE. The ends were cut back, 0 bases at V and 6 bases at J, with 12 bases in the middle. This CDR3 contains 14 residues. CDR3 protein: CASSVVGLSAEAFF. The CDR3, as DNA: TGTGCCAGCAGCGTAGTGGGACTGAGTGCTGAAGCTTTCTTT.

The chain uses TRBV10-2 and TRBJ2-7; 8 bases are shared with TRBD1. CDR3 length: 18 residues. Looked up from germline, CDR1 is WSHSY and CDR2 is SAAADI. V shed 7 bases, J shed 2 bases, and the junction held 19 bases outside the gene matches. CDR3 bases: TGCGCCAGCACCTTATCCAGACAAGCCGGGACAGGTACCTACGAGCAGTACTTC. Its translation is CASTLSRQAGTGTYEQYF.